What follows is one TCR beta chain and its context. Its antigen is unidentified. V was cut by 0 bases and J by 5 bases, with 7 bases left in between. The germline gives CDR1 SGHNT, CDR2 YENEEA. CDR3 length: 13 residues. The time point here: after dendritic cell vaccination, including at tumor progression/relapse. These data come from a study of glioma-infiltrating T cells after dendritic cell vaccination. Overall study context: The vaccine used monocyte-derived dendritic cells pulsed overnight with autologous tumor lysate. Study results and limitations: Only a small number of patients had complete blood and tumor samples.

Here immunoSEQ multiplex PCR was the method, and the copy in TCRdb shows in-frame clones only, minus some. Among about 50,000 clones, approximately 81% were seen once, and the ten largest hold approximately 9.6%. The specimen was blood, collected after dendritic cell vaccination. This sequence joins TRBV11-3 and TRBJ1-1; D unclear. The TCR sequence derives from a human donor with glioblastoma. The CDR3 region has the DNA TGTGCCAGCAGCTTAGACCGGTGGACTGAAGCTTTCTTT. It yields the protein CASSLDRWTEAFF.